The clone carrying this T cell receptor (beta chain) appeared many times. What it recognizes is unknown. In TCRdb, the reads were re-called with MiXCR into one record per CDR3 protein. The profile covers around 770,000 distinct CDR3 sequences, with about 27% appearing a single time and around 14% taken by the ten largest. This record comes from a study of T cell repertoires in cytomegalovirus infection. Background on the study: Carrying CMV and the relevant HLA type showed in public TCR beta signatures. General study points: CMV-specific HLA-C-restricted TCR beta clonotypes dominated the ex vivo response. Individuals carrying CMV plus the relevant HLA were identified by cumulative frequency of public TCR beta families.

The sample here was cultured CD8+ T cells from PBMCs, taken from culture after CMV antigen stimulation. This sequence was found in a human donor in good health (CMV status not recorded). Some clones in this sample may be carry-over from other donors' samples.

The CDR3 protein is CASSYSDSKQNNEQFF. The CDR3 coding sequence is TGTGCCAGCAGTTACTCCGACTCAAAACAGAACAATGAGCAGTTCTTC. The V gene is TRBV6-6, the J gene TRBJ2-1; D is undetermined. Germline loops: CDR1 MNHNY, CDR2 SVGAGI (reference sequence). V lost 0 bases to trimming and J lost 5 bases, with 14 bases between them. This CDR3 spans 16 amino acids.